The 9 T cell receptor beta chains below all came from one sample that was sequenced in a study of cytomegalovirus exposure and HLA in healthy donors. The PCR employed 60 Vbeta primers together with 13 Jbeta primers. Repertoires were generated with immunoSEQ multiplex PCR, while TCRdb's copy carries only in-frame clones and drops some. Here the sample spans tens of thousands of clones, roughly 78% being singletons. Input material: PBMCs. These TCRs come from a man aged 35-49 years in good health and CMV-seronegative.

The chain couples TRBV5-1 to TRBJ2-2; 11 bases agree with TRBD2. CDR3 size: 16 residues. The trim removed 2 bases at V and 6 bases at J, leaving 6 bases unmatched. The germline CDR1 and CDR2 sequences are SGHRS and YFSETQ. The CDR3 DNA follows: TGCGCCAGCAGCTTAACTAGCGGGAGAATTGCCGGGGAGCTGTTTTTT. Encoded protein: CASSLTSGRIAGELFF.

This clone appeared a few times. DNA of the CDR3: TGTGCCAGCAGCTTGTGGGGGGAGGATAATCAGCCCCAGCATTTT. It specifies CASSLWGEDNQPQHF. This chain joins TRBV5-5 and TRBJ1-5; maybe TRBD1 (5 bases). This CDR3 region has 15 residues. In germline, CDR1 is SGHKS, CDR2 YYEKEE (reference sequence). V was trimmed by 1 base and J by 4 bases, leaving 12 bases between them. Looking up the rest from reference TRBV5-5 and TRBJ1-5 gives the full variable domain: DAGVTQSPTHLIKTRGQQVTLRCSPISGHKSVSWYQQVLGQGPQFIFQYYEKEERGRGNFPDRFSARQFPNYSSELNVNALLLGDSALYLCASSLWGEDNQPQHFGDGTRLSIL.

The V call is TRBV28, the J call TRBJ2-7; maybe TRBD1 (5 bases). Trimming pared 8 bases from V and 2 bases from J, leaving 13 bases between. CDR3 length: 13 residues. Germline CDR1 reads MDHEN; CDR2 reads SYDVKM. The CDR3 nucleotides read TGTGCCAGCCGATACAGGTATCCCTACGAGCAGTACTTC. Its protein is CASRYRYPYEQYF.

The chain combines TRBV9 with TRBJ2-5; 9 bases are a match to TRBD2. J was trimmed by 3 bases and V by 4 bases; bases with no gene match: 13. Per germline, CDR1 SGDLS and CDR2 YYNGEE. The CDR3 runs 17 residues. CDR3 nucleotides: TGTGCCAGCAGCCCGTACAATACCGCGGGGGGGGAAGAGACCCAGTACTTC. Residues: CASSPYNTAGGEETQYF. The whole variable domain, remainder taken from reference TRBV9 and TRBJ2-5, is DSGVTQTPKHLITATGQRVTLRCSPRSGDLSVYWYQQSLDQGLQFLIQYYNGEERAKGNILERFSAQQFPDLHSELNLSSLELGDSALYFCASSPYNTAGGEETQYFGPGTRLLVL.

The rearrangement links TRBV6-5 to TRBJ1-1; 11 bases are shared with TRBD1. The V and J ends lost 5 bases and 5 bases, in that order; junction bases with no gene match: 4. The CDR3 covers 14 residues. CDR1 and CDR2 (germline): MNHEY, SVGAGI. This chain's CDR3 is CASSAGQGATEAFF. The CDR3 DNA reads TGTGCCAGCAGTGCCGGACAGGGGGCAACTGAAGCTTTCTTT.

The chain links TRBV5-1 to TRBJ2-5; 10 bases map to TRBD1. Trimming at V came to 2 bases and at J to 1 base, leaving 2 bases not matched to a gene. In germline, CDR1 is SGHRS, CDR2 YFSETQ. CDR3 size: 15 residues. The CDR3 loop reads CASSFRTGGQETQYF. As DNA, the CDR3 is TGCGCCAGCAGCTTCCGGACAGGGGGCCAAGAGACCCAGTACTTC.

Remarks on this clone: One end of the junction does not line up with germline, which may come from a read error. Other DNA sequences in the sample encode the same CDR3. This rearrangement joins TRBV5-1 to TRBJ2-5, with D perhaps TRBD2 (6 bases). The CDR3 runs to 14 residues. From germline, CDR1 is SGHRS and CDR2 YFSETQ. The CDR3 region is CASSGTGTRETQYF. DNA of the CDR3: TGCGCCAGCAGCGGTACCGGGACTCGGGAGACTCAGTACTTC.

The genes are TRBV27 and TRBJ1-1; 7 bases map to TRBD1. The CDR3 extends over 13 amino acids. CDR1 is MNHEY, CDR2 SMNVEV, per germline (reference sequence). V lost 8 bases, J lost 6 bases, and 9 bases stayed unmatched. CDR3 amino acids: CASSNWDRSEAFF. The CDR3 DNA sequence: TGTGCCAGCTCCAATTGGGACAGATCTGAAGCTTTCTTT.

The chain is built from TRBV10-3 and TRBJ2-7, with TRBD1 matching over 10 bases. J gave up 3 bases and V 11 bases, and 10 bases lay outside the gene matches. The CDR3 contains 14 residues. In germline, CDR1 is ENHRY, CDR2 SYGVKD. CDR3 sequence: CASEGGTGDYEQYF. CDR3 nucleotides: TGTGCCTCGGAGGGGGGGACAGGGGACTACGAGCAGTACTTC.